This T cell receptor beta chain was found in a study of T-cell memory formation after mild COVID-19. Regarding the study as a whole: The study detected some responding clones in pre-infection memory, suggesting cross-reactive memory joined. Clones contracting across day 15 to 85 had a balanced CD4/CD8 profile; later expanding clones leaned CD4+. Chiefly within CM and EM were the contracting CD4+ clones; CD8+ ones were within EMRA.

This clonotype was counted a few times. Its target is not known. Each CDR3 protein gets one entry after TCRdb re-called the 5' RACE reads with MiXCR. The sample includes approximately 490,000 distinct CDR3 sequences, around 21% of them seen just once. In germline, CDR1 is SEHNR, CDR2 FQNEAQ (reference sequence). Trimming shortened V by 4 bases and J by 7 bases, and 14 bases separated the two germline ends. The CDR3 is 14 residues long. Sequenced input: PBMCs or a T cell subset sorted from them (not recorded which). The sequence was collected from an adult woman who had mild COVID-19 (a few samples of this study predate the infection). Cell type and time point are not known. The chain combines TRBV7-9 with TRBJ2-1; D perhaps matches TRBD2 (6 bases). The CDR3 DNA sequence: TGTGCCAGCAGCTCCCACGGGAGAGCGAATGAGCAGTTCTTC. Translation gives CASSSHGRANEQFF.